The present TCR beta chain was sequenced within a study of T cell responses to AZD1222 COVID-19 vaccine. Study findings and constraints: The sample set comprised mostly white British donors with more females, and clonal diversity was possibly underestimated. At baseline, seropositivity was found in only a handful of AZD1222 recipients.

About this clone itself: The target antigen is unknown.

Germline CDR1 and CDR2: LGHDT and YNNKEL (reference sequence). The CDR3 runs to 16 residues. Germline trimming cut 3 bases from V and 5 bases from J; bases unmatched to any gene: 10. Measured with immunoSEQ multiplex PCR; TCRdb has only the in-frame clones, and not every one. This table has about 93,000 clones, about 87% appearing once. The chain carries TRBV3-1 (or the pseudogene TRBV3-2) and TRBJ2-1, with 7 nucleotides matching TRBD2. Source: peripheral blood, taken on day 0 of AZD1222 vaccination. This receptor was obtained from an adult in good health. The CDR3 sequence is CASSHRGAGVNNEQFF. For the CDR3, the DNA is TGTGCCAGCAGCCACCGAGGCGCGGGAGTTAACAATGAGCAGTTCTTC.